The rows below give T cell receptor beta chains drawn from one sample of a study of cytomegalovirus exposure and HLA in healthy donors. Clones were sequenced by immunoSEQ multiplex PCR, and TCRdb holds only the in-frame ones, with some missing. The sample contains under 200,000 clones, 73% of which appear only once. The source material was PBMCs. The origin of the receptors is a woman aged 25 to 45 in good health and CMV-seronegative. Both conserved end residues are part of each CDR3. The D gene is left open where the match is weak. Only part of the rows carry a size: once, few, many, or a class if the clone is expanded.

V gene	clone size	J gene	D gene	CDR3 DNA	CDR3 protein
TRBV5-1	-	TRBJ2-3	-	TGCGCCAGCAGCTTAGAGATTCGTAGCACAGATACGCAGTATTTT	CASSLEIRSTDTQYF
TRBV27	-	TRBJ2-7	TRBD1	TGTGCCAGCAGGCCTAGACAGGGGATCCCCTACGAGCAGTACTTC	CASRPRQGIPYEQYF
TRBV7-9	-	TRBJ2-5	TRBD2	TGTTCCAGCAGCCCCCCACTAGCGGGGGGACAAGAGACCCAGTACTTC	CSSSPPLAGGQETQYF
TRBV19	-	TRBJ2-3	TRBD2	TGTGCCAGTAGTATTAAGGCGGCGCGACTAGCGGGCCCCGAGATGTATTTT	CASSIKAARLAGPEMYF
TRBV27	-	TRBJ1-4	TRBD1	TGTGCCAGCACCTTCCAGGGGGCAACTAATGAAAAACTGTTTTTT	CASTFQGATNEKLFF
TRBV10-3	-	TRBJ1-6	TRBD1	TGTGCCATCAGTGAGTCGCTGGACAGGGGAGCCTCACCCCTCCACTTT	CAISESLDRGASPLHF
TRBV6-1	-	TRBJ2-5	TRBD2	TGTGCCAGCAGCGAGGGGAGGGGAACCGAGACCCAGTACTTC	CASSEGRGTETQYF
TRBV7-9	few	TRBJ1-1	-	TGTGCCAGCCTACAGCTTAAAGTGAACACTGAAGCTTTCTTT	CASLQLKVNTEAFF
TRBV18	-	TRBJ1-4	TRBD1	TGTGCCAGCTCACGGACCAGGGGGACAACCTCTAATGAAAAACTGTTTTTT	CASSRTRGTTSNEKLFF
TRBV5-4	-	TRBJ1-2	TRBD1	TGTGCCAGCAGCTTTGCAGGGGGACAGATCTTAGGAGGCTACACCTTC	CASSFAGGQILGGYTF
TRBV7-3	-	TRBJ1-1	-	TGTGCCAGCAGCTTTTCAGAGGGGGCTGAAGCTTTCTTT	CASSFSEGAEAFF
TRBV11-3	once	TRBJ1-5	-	TGTGCCAGCAGCTCTCGGGGTCCCAGCAATCAGCCCCAGCATTTT	CASSSRGPSNQPQHF
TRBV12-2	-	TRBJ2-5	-	TGTGCAAGTCGTCCCCGGGACAGAGAGACCCAGTACTTC	CASRPRDRETQYF
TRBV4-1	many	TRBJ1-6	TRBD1	TGCGCCAGCAGCGAGACAGGGAATAATTCACCCCTCCACTTT	CASSETGNNSPLHF
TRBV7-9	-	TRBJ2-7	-	TGTGCCAGCAGCCGGGACTTCGCCACCTTCTACGAGCAGTACTTC	CASSRDFATFYEQYF
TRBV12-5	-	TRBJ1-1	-	TGTGCTAGTGGTTTTGCCTCGGCTGAAGCTTTCTTT	CASGFASAEAFF
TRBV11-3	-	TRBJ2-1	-	TGTGCCAGCAGCACAGGGACCGACCGTTACAATGAGCAGTTCTTC	CASSTGTDRYNEQFF
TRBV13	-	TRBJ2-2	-	TGTGCCAGCAGCTTCGGGACAGGGAGGGCCCGACTAGCGCTCACCGGGGAGCTGTTTTTT	CASSFGTGRARLALTGELFF
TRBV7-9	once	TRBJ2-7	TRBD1	TGTGCCAGCAGCCCCAGGGACAGGGAGTACGAGCAGTACTTC	CASSPRDREYEQYF
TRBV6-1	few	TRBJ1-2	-	TGTGCCAGCAGTGAAGCGTTTACTGCTAACTATGGCTACACCTTC	CASSEAFTANYGYTF
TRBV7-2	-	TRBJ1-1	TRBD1	TGTGCCAGCATCAAGGACAGGGAAGGGACTGAAGCTTTCTTT	CASIKDREGTEAFF
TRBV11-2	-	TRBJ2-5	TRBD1	TGTGCCAGCAGCCTACGTGGACCGGGACAGCCTCAAGAGACCCAGTACTTC	CASSLRGPGQPQETQYF
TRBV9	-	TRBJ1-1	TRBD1	TGTGCCAGCAGCCCCCAAAGACAGGGCGGGAGGACTGAAGCTTTCTTT	CASSPQRQGGRTEAFF
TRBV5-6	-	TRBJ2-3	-	TGTGCCAGCAGCTTGGTGGCCGATAACACAGATACGCAGTATTTT	CASSLVADNTDTQYF
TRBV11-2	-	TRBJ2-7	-	TGTGCCAGCAACCCCTTTGGGGGCGAGGCCTACGAGCAGTACTTC	CASNPFGGEAYEQYF
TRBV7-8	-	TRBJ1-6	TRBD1	TGTGCCAGCACCCGGGGGACAGGGGGTGGTTCACCCCTCCACTTT	CASTRGTGGGSPLHF
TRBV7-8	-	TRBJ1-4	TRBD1	TGTGCCAGCAGCTTAGTAAGGGCAGGGGGTTCAACTAATGAAAAACTGTTTTTT	CASSLVRAGGSTNEKLFF
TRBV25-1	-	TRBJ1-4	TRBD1	TGTGCCAGCAGTGATTTATCGGAGGGACAGGAGGAAAAACTGTTTTTT	CASSDLSEGQEEKLFF
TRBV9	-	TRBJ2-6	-	TGTGCCAGCAGCGTTGGCAGCTCTGGGGCCAACGTCCTGACTTTC	CASSVGSSGANVLTF
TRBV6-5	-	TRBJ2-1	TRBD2	TGTGCCAGCAGGGGACTAGCGGAGATCAATGAGCAGTTCTTC	CASRGLAEINEQFF
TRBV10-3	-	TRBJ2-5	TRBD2	TGTGCCATCAGTGGCTCTAGCGGGAGTGAGACCCAGTACTTC	CAISGSSGSETQYF
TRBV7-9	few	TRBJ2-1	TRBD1	TGTGCCAGCAGCTTATCGGGACAGGGGGGGAATGAGCAGTTCTTC	CASSLSGQGGNEQFF
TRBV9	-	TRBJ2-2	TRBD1	TGTGCCAGCAGCGTGACTGACAGGGTGGGCGGGGAGCTGTTTTTT	CASSVTDRVGGELFF
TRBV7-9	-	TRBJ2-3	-	TGTGCCAGCAGCCATCCAGGGGGCACAGATACGCAGTATTTT	CASSHPGGTDTQYF
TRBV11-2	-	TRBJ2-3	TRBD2	TGTGCCAGCAGCTCACCCCTTGAGAGCGGGGGTGCTAGCACAGATACGCAGTATTTT	CASSSPLESGGASTDTQYF
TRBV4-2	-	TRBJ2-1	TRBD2	TGTGCCAGCAGCCATGAGGCGGGGGGACACAATGAGCAGTTCTTC	CASSHEAGGHNEQFF
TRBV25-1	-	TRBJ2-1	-	TGTGCCAGCACCTCCGGGGTTCCCAATGAGCAGTTCTTC	CASTSGVPNEQFF
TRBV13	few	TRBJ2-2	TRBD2	TGTGCCAGCAGCTTAGACGCCTCCACCGGGACTAGCGGGGAAAACACCGGGGAGCTGTTTTTT	CASSLDASTGTSGENTGELFF
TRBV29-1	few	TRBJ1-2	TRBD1	TGCAGCGTTAGGACAGGCAACTATGGCTACACCTTC	CSVRTGNYGYTF
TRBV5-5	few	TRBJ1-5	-	TGTGCCAGCAGCTTGGCATTGGGGGGGACGCAGCCCCAGCATTTT	CASSLALGGTQPQHF
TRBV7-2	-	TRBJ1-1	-	TGTGCCAGCAGCCTCGGACAGAACACTGAAGCTTTCTTT	CASSLGQNTEAFF
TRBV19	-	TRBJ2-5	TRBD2	TGTGCCAGTAGTATGACTAGCGGGAGCGGAGAGACCCAGTACTTC	CASSMTSGSGETQYF
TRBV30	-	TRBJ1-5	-	TGTGCCGGGGGGGTGGGTCAGCCCCAGCATTTT	CAGGVGQPQHF
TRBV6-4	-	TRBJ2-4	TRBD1	TGTGCCAGCAGAGGAGGGACAGGGCCTCCACGGAGTTTTGGAAACATTCAGTACTTC	CASRGGTGPPRSFGNIQYF
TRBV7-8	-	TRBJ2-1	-	TGTGCCAGCACTCACGAGGGACTCCGCAATGAGCAGTTCTTC	CASTHEGLRNEQFF
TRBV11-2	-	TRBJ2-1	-	TGTGCCAGCAGCTTAATCGGGCGAGGGGACTATGAGCAGTTCTTC	CASSLIGRGDYEQFF
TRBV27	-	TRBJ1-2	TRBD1	TGTGCCAGCAGTTCAACAGGGGGCGGCTATGGCTACACCTTC	CASSSTGGGYGYTF
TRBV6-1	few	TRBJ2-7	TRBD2	TGTGCCAGCTGGGGGGGTGGGGAGGAATACTTC	CASWGGGEEYF
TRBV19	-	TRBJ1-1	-	TGTGCCAGTAGTACCAGACAGAAGATGAACACTGAAGCTTTCTTT	CASSTRQKMNTEAFF
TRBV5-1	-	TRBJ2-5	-	TGCGCCAGCAGCGTTCCCGGGGCCCAGTACTTC	CASSVPGAQYF
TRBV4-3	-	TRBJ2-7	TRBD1	TGCGCCAGCAGCCAAGTACAGGGGAACGAGCAGTACTTC	CASSQVQGNEQYF
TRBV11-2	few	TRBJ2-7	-	TGTGCCAGCAGCTTAGTGGTCAGGGGATACGAGCAGTACTTC	CASSLVVRGYEQYF
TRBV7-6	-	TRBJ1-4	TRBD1	TGTGCCAGCAGCCCGACAGGGCAGGCCGGGAAACTGTTTTTT	CASSPTGQAGKLFF
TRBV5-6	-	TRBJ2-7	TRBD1	TGTGCCAGCAGCCGCGACAGGGGCCCCCTTTACGAGCAGTACTTC	CASSRDRGPLYEQYF